This T cell receptor beta chain derives from a study of shared clonotypes between healthy human individuals. It was on ten immunoSEQ deep assay plates that unsorted PBMC DNA was sequenced. Authors' processing steps: ImmunoSEQ sequences covered only the junction and lacked quality scores; filtering therefore differed. The method was immunoSEQ multiplex PCR; TCRdb's version includes in-frame clones alone and lacks a portion of them. V and J calls plus clone size are reproduced from that table; the DNA served to infer D and trimming. The table lists about 490,000 clones, 65% to 85% of them singletons. This clone appeared once. The same CDR3 can be traced to other DNA sequences in this sample. The sequenced sample consisted of PBMCs. The receptor comes from a woman aged 40 to 49 in good health. Some clones in this sample may be carry-over from other donors' samples.

The CDR3 DNA reads TGTGCCAGCTCACCGGAAGAGACCCAGTACTTC. It is translated as CASSPEETQYF. The chain has TRBV18 and TRBJ2-5; D gene unclear. Between the trimmed V and J ends, which lost 3 bases and 3 bases, there was a span of 2 bases. Germline V gives CDR1 KGHSH, CDR2 LQKENI. The CDR3 totals 11 residues. Drawing the rest from reference TRBV18 and TRBJ2-5, the complete variable domain is NAGVMQNPRHLVRRRGQEARLRCSPMKGHSHVYWYRQLPEEGLKFMVYLQKENIIDESGMPKERFSAEFPKEGPSILRIQQVVRGDSAAYFCASSPEETQYFGPGTRLLVL.